A single sample is the source of the 2 T cell receptor beta chains below, sequenced in a study of human T cells and chemical hapten exposure. Time point in this sample: patch test 3, about 24 weeks after DPC sensitization. Indicated treatment: therapeutic diphenylcyclopropenone sensitization with weekly scalp DPC. MiXCR was run by TCRdb on the RACE reads, yielding one entry per CDR3 protein. Seen here are about 71,000 distinct CDR3 sequences, 11% observed once, and the top ten hold 1.4%. Sequencing used whole blood, obtained in connection with sensitization to the hapten diphenylcyclopropenone (DPC). Every receptor here comes from a woman between 50 and 59 years old with alopecia areata. Some clones in this sample may be carry-over from other donors' samples.

This clonotype occurred many times. The chain has TRBV15 and TRBJ1-2; no reliable D call. V lost 6 bases, J lost 12 bases, and 14 bases lay in between. Germline CDR1 LNHNV, CDR2 YYDKDF (reference sequence). The CDR3 totals 11 residues. CDR3 DNA sequence: TGTGCCACCAGTGAGGCCAGAATTAACACCTTC. It yields the protein CATSEARINTF.

This clonotype was found many times. This sequence joins TRBV28 and TRBJ2-7; 7 positions agree with TRBD2. Looked up from germline, CDR1 is MDHEN and CDR2 is SYDVKM. V was clipped by 6 bases and J by 3 bases; unmatched bases: 17. This CDR3 has 17 residues. As DNA, the CDR3 is TGTGCCAGCAGCCAAGAGGATCCGGGACTAACAGACTACGAGCAGTACTTC. It yields the protein CASSQEDPGLTDYEQYF.